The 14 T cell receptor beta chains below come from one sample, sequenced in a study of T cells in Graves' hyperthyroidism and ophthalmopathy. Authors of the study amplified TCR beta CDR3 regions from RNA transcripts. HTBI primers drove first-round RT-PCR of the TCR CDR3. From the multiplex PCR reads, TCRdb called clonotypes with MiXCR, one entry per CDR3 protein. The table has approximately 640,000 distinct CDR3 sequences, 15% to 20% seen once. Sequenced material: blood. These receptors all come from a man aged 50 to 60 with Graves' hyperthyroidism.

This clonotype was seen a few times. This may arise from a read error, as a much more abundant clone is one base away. This CDR3 is CASSGQRPSRNTIYF. CDR3 nucleotides: TGTGCCAGCAGTGGGCAGCGGCCATCTCGAAACACCATATATTTT. The V and J genes are TRBV6-1 and TRBJ1-3; D is unclear. With 4 bases removed from V and 5 bases from J, the gap between germline ends came to 15 bases. Germline loops: CDR1 MNHNS, CDR2 SASEGT. This CDR3 has 15 residues.

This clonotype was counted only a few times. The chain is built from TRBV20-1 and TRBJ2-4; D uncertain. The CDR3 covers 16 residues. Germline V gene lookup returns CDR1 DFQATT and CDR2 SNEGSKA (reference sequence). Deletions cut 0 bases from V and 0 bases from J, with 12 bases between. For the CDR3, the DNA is TGCAGTGCTAGAGATACCGGCACAACAGCCAAAAACATTCAGTACTTC. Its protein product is CSARDTGTTAKNIQYF.

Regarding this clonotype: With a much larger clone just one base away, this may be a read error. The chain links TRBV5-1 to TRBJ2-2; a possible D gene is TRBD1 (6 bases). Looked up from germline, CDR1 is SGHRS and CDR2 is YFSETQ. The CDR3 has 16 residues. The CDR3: CSSSLGARKDTGELFF. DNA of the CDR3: TGCTCCAGCAGCTTGGGGGCTAGGAAGGACACCGGGGAGCTGTTTTTT.

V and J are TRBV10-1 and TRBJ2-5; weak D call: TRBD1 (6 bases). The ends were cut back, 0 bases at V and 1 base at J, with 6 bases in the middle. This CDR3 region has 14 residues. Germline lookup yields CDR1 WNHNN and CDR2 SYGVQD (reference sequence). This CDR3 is CASSESGGQETQYF. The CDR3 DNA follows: TGCGCCAGCAGTGAGTCAGGGGGCCAAGAGACCCAGTACTTC.

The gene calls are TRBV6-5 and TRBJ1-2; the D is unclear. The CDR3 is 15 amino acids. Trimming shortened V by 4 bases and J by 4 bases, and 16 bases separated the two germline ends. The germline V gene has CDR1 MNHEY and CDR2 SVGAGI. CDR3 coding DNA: TGTGCCAGCAGTTCGAAGGCCCTAAATCCCTATGGCTACACCTTC. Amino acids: CASSSKALNPYGYTF.

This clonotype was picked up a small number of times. The CDR3 loop is CASSYSVRDLAGELFF. DNA for the CDR3: TGTGCCAGCAGTTACTCGGTCAGGGATTTAGCCGGGGAGCTGTTTTTT. The chain carries TRBV6-5 and TRBJ2-2, with D tentatively TRBD1 (5 bases). Germline V CDR1 and CDR2: MNHEY, SVGAGI. This CDR3 region has 16 residues. Trimming stripped 0 bases from V and 6 bases from J, with 14 bases between.

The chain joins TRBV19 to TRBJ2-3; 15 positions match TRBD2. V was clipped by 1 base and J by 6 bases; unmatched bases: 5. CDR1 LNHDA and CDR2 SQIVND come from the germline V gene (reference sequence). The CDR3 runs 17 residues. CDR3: CASSIGPGLAGGDTQYF. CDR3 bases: TGTGCCAGTAGTATAGGCCCGGGACTAGCGGGAGGCGATACGCAGTATTTT.

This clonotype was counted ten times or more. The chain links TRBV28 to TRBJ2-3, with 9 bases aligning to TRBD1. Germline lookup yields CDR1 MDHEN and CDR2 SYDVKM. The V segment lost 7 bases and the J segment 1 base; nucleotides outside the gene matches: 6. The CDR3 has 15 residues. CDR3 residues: CASKLTGGRTDTQYF. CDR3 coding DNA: TGTGCCAGCAAACTGACAGGGGGGCGCACAGATACGCAGTATTTT.

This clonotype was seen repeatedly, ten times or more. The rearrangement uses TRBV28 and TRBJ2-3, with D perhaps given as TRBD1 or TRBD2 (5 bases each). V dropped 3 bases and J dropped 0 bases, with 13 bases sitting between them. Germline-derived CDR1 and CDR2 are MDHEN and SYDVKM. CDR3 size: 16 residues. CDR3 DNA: TGTGCCAGCAGTTTCCACCGGGACGGCAGCACAGATACGCAGTATTTT. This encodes CASSFHRDGSTDTQYF.

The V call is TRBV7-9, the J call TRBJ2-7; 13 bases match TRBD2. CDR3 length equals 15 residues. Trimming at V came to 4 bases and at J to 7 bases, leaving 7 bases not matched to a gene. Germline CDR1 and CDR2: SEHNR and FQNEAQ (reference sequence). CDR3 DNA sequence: TGTGCCAGCAGCTCCACTAGCGGGAGGGCCGGGGAGCAGTACTTC. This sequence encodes CASSSTSGRAGEQYF.

Here the CDR3 reads CASNRQGPAEAFF. In DNA form, the CDR3 reads TGTGCCAGCAATAGACAGGGTCCGGCTGAAGCTTTCTTT. The V gene is TRBV2, the J gene TRBJ1-1; the match to TRBD1 covers 7 bases. There are 13 residues in the CDR3. The junction had 8 bases not matched to a gene; V was cut back by 7 bases and J by 6 bases. Germline lookup yields CDR1 SNHLY and CDR2 FYNNEI.

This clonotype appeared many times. This CDR3 is CASSLSRAQGYTF. The CDR3 bases are TGTGCCAGCAGTTTAAGCAGGGCTCAAGGCTACACCTTC. The gene calls are TRBV27 and TRBJ1-2, with D possibly being TRBD1 (5 bases). The CDR3 runs to 13 residues. V shed 2 bases and J shed 8 bases, with 12 bases lying between them. The germline V gene encodes CDR1 MNHEY and CDR2 SMNVEV (reference sequence).

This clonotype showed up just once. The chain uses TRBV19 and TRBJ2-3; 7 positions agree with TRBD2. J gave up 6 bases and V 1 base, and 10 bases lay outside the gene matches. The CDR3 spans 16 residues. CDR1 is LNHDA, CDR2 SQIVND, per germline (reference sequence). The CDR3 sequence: CASSIASLALDDTQYF. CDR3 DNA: TGTGCCAGTAGTATAGCGTCACTAGCGCTAGACGATACGCAGTATTTT.

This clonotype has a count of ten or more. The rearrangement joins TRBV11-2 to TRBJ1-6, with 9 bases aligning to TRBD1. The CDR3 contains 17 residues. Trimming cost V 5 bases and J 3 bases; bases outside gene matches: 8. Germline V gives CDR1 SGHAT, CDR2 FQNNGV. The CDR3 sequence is CASSAARTGVYNSPLHF. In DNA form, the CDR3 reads TGTGCCAGCAGCGCCGCACGGACAGGGGTCTATAATTCACCCCTCCACTTT.